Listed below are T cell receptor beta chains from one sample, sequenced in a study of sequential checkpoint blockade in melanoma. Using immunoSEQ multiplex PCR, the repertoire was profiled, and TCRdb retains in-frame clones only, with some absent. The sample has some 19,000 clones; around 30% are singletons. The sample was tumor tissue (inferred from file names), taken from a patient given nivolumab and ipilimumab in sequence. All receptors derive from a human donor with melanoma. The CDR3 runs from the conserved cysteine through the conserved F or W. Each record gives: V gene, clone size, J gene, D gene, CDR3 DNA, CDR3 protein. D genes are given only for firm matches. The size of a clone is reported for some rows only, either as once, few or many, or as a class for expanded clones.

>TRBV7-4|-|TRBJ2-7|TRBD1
TGTGCCAGCAGCCTGACAGGGACCTACGAGCAGTACTTC
CASSLTGTYEQYF
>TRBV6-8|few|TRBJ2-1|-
TGTGCCAGCACCCCGGGAAACTACAATGAGCAGTTCTTC
CASTPGNYNEQFF
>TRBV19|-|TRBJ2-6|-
TGTGCCACCCGCCGGACATCTGGGGCCAACGTCCTGACTTTC
CATRRTSGANVLTF
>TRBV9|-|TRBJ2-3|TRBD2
TGTGCCAGCAGGGGGCTAGCGGGAGCAGGGGATACGCAGTATTTT
CASRGLAGAGDTQYF
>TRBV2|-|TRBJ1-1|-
TGTGCCAGCAGCTTCAGGGTCGGGACTGAAGCTTTCTTT
CASSFRVGTEAFF
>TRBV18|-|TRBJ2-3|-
TGTGCCAGCTCCGAAGGTCTCGTAGCCCCGACAGATACGCAGTATTTT
CASSEGLVAPTDTQYF
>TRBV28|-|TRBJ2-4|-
TGTGCCAGCAGTGGGACTGAAAACATTCAGTACTTC
CASSGTENIQYF
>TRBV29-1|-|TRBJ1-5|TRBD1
TGCAGCGTTCAGACAGGGGGCGATCAGCCCCAGCATTTT
CSVQTGGDQPQHF
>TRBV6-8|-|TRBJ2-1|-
TGTGCCAGCAGTTACATAGCAGGGACCTACAATGAGCAGTTCTTC
CASSYIAGTYNEQFF
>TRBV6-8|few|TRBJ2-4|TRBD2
TGTGCCAGCAGCCTAAGCGGTAGCGGGATGGACATTCAGTACTTC
CASSLSGSGMDIQYF
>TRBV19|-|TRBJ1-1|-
TGTGCCAGCGATCCAGGTATAGGAAGCGCTGAAGCTTTCTTT
CASDPGIGSAEAFF
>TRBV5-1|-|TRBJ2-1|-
TGCGCCAGTAGTTTATCAGGGGGGTACAATGAGCAGTTCTTC
CASSLSGGYNEQFF
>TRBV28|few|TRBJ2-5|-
TGTGCCAGCAGTCCAGGGGAGGTGACGGAGACCCAGTACTTC
CASSPGEVTETQYF
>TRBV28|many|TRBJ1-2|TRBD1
TGTGCCACCCTTAGTCCGGGACAGGGGGCCTTGGGCTACACCTTC
CATLSPGQGALGYTF
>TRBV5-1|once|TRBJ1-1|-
TGCGCCAGCAGCTTGGTAGGAAGCCGGGGAGGTAACACTGAAGCTTTCTTT
CASSLVGSRGGNTEAFF
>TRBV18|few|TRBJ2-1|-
TGTGCCAGCTCAGCACAGGGTCCAGGGGAGCAGTTCTTC
CASSAQGPGEQFF
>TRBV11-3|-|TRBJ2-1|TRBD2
TGTGCCAGCAGCTTAACGGCGGGAGGTGGGAATGAGCAGTTCTTC
CASSLTAGGGNEQFF
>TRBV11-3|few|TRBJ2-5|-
TGTGCCAGCAGCCCGGAGGGACTGGGGCAAGAGACCCAGTACTTC
CASSPEGLGQETQYF
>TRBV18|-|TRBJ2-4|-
TGTGCCAGCTCACCAGGGAGCAAAAACATTCAGTACTTC
CASSPGSKNIQYF
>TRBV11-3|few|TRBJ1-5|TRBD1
TGTGCCAGCAGCTCAATGACAGGGCGGCTTAATCAGCCCCAGCATTTT
CASSSMTGRLNQPQHF
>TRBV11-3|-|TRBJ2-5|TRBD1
TGTGCCAGCAGCTTAGGGGTCAGGGGGCCGGAGACCCAGTACTTC
CASSLGVRGPETQYF
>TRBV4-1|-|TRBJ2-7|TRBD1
TGCGCCAGCAGCGCCCGGGACAGCTACGAGCAGTACTTC
CASSARDSYEQYF
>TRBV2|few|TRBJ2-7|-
TGTGCCAGCAGTGACCGCGCGAAGACTAGCTCCTACGAGCAGTACTTC
CASSDRAKTSSYEQYF
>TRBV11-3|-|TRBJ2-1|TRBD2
TGTGCCAGCAGCTCCCCGAAAGGACTAGCGGGAGAAAATGAGCAGTTCTTC
CASSSPKGLAGENEQFF
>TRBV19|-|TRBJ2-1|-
TGTGCCAGTAGTATAGAAACGGGCTCCTACAATGAGCAGTTCTTC
CASSIETGSYNEQFF
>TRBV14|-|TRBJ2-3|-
TGTGCCAGCAGCCTCTCCGGGAATGGGGAGTATTTT
CASSLSGNGEYF
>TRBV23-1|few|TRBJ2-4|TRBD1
TGCGCCAGCAGCGGCCGGGACAGGGATCCTCTAGCCAAAAACATTCAGTACTTC
CASSGRDRDPLAKNIQYF
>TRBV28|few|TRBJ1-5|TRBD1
TGTGCCAGCAGCCGACAGGGGACGGGTCAGCCCCAGCATTTT
CASSRQGTGQPQHF
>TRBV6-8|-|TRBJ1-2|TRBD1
TGTGCCAGCAGTTCCGCGACAGGGATTAGGAGTGATGGCTACACCTTC
CASSSATGIRSDGYTF
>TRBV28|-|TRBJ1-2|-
TGTGCCAGCAGTTCCCTCTCCCGTGGCTACACCTTC
CASSSLSRGYTF
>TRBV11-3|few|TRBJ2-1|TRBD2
TGTGCCAGCAGCTACCTTAGCGGGGGGGCCACTGAGCAGTTCTTC
CASSYLSGGATEQFF